This T cell receptor (beta chain) was sequenced during a study of technical replicates of blood from a handful of donors. Sequencing used immunoSEQ multiplex PCR; TCRdb keeps in-frame clones, though not all of them. Counted here are more than 55,000 clones, roughly nine tenths occurring once; the ten biggest clones make up about 0.4%. V trimming: 4 bases; J trimming: 0 bases; junction bases outside the gene matches: 9. Germline V gene data show CDR1 as LGHNA and CDR2 as YSLEER. The CDR3 has 16 amino acids. The source material was T cells isolated from PBMCs. The source of this sequence is a human donor in good health. The chain is built from TRBV4-3 and TRBJ2-7, with 7 bases that match TRBD2. CDR3 protein: CASSPGSGSVSYEQYF. CDR3 sequence (DNA): TGCGCCAGCAGCCCCGGTAGCGGGTCGGTCTCCTACGAGCAGTACTTC.